Listed here are 28 T cell receptor beta chains from one sample, sequenced in a study of blood T cell repertoires in COVID-19. TCRdb keeps only in-frame clones here, not all; method: immunoSEQ multiplex PCR. Here the sample spans more than 300,000 clones, more than 85% being singletons. Sequencing input: PBMCs or T cells enriched from blood (not recorded which). The receptors originated from a woman aged 30 to 39 who had been exposed to COVID-19.

The chain joins TRBV7-8 to TRBJ2-3, with TRBD2 matching 12 bases. The CDR3 is 18 residues long. V dropped 4 bases and J dropped 2; count of bases not matched to a gene: 10. The germline gives CDR1 SGHVS, CDR2 FQNEAQ. The CDR3 protein is CASSSPGWTSGVTDTQYF. In DNA, the CDR3 is TGTGCCAGCAGCTCTCCGGGTTGGACTAGCGGGGTCACAGATACGCAGTATTTT.

Comments on this clone: Other nucleotide sequences from this sample produce the same CDR3. The chain employs TRBV10-3 and TRBJ1-1; maybe TRBD1 (5 bases). V was clipped by 4 bases and J by 2 bases, with 8 bases between them. Germline V gene lookup returns CDR1 ENHRY and CDR2 SYGVKD. The CDR3 runs 13 residues. The CDR3: CAISGGLNTEAFF. In DNA form, the CDR3 reads TGTGCCATCAGTGGGGGACTAAACACTGAAGCTTTCTTT.

This clone was picked up one time. V and J are TRBV5-1 and TRBJ2-7; 7 bases match TRBD1. Germline V gene data show CDR1 as SGHRS and CDR2 as YFSETQ. The CDR3 length is 15 residues. The trim removed 4 bases at V and 0 bases at J, leaving 7 bases unmatched. This chain's CDR3 is CASSRGQASSYEQYF. The CDR3 nucleotides are TGCGCCAGCAGCCGAGGACAGGCGTCCTCCTACGAGCAGTACTTC.

The V and J genes are TRBV5-6 and TRBJ1-1; D is unresolved. Germline values: CDR1 SGHDT, CDR2 YYEEEE. CDR3 length: 14 amino acids. The V gene lost 5 bases and the J gene lost 5 bases, with 16 bases spanning the gap. DNA of the CDR3: TGTGCCAGCAGTGGTGGGCCCTCGTGGACTGAAGCTTTCTTT. Residues: CASSGGPSWTEAFF.

This chain connects TRBV12-5 to TRBJ2-3; TRBD1 matches at 7 bases. V shed 5 bases and J 4 bases; nucleotides not matched to a gene: 6. The CDR3 sequence is 14 residues long. Germline CDR1 is LGHNT and CDR2 is FRNRAP. CDR3 coding DNA: TGTGCTAGTGGTATCCGGACAGGTGCAGATACGCAGTATTTT. It specifies CASGIRTGADTQYF.

The CDR3 sequence: CASRRISGGDYGYTF. The CDR3 DNA follows: TGTGCCAGCAGACGAATTTCAGGGGGCGACTATGGCTACACCTTC. The chain recombines TRBV28 with TRBJ1-2, with TRBD1 matching 8 bases. The ends lost 6 bases at V and 3 bases at J; junction bases unmatched: 9. The CDR3 covers 15 residues. In germline, CDR1 is MDHEN, CDR2 SYDVKM.

The chain joins TRBV6-5 to TRBJ2-3; maybe TRBD2 (6 bases). Trimming removed 8 bases at V and 4 bases at J, with 16 bases between. Germline lookup yields CDR1 MNHEY and CDR2 SVGAGI. This CDR3 region has 14 residues. This CDR3 reads CASSSAGGSDTQYF. Written as DNA, the CDR3 is TGTGCCAGCTCTAGTGCCGGGGGTTCAGATACGCAGTATTTT.

The chain is built from TRBV5-1 and TRBJ2-7, with D tentatively TRBD1 (5 bases). Germline V gene data show CDR1 as SGHRS and CDR2 as YFSETQ. V lost 3 bases and J 2 bases, leaving 6 bases between the germline ends. This CDR3 has 12 residues. The CDR3 loop reads CASSSGTYEQYF. The DNA for the CDR3 is TGCGCCAGCAGCTCAGGGACCTACGAGCAGTACTTC.

The V call is TRBV25-1, the J call TRBJ1-1; D unresolved. Germline CDR1 MGHDK, CDR2 SYGVNS. The CDR3 totals 14 residues. V was pared by 8 bases and J by 4 bases, with 17 bases between. CDR3 DNA sequence: TGTGCCAGCTCATCCGCCGGCCGGGTCACTGAAGCTTTCTTT. This gives the protein CASSSAGRVTEAFF.

This chain links TRBV20-1 with TRBJ1-2, with D uncertain. Looked up from germline, CDR1 is DFQATT and CDR2 is SNEGSKA (reference sequence). This CDR3 is built from 11 residues. V lost 1 base to trimming and J lost 6 bases, with 6 bases between them. The CDR3 reads CSARGRDGYTF. Written as DNA, the CDR3 is TGCAGTGCTAGAGGAAGAGATGGCTACACCTTC.

V gene TRBV11-1 combines with J gene TRBJ2-3; 8 positions match TRBD2. The CDR3 sequence is 14 residues long. Germline loops: CDR1 SGHAT, CDR2 FQDESV (reference sequence). V lost 4 bases to trimming and J lost 4 bases; unmatched junction nucleotides: 4. The CDR3 sequence: CASSWTSLADTQYF. The CDR3, as DNA: TGTGCCAGCAGCTGGACTAGCTTGGCAGATACGCAGTATTTT.

CDR3 nucleotide sequence: TGTGCCAGCAGCCCCGAGCGGGTGGGTTCCGAAAAACTGTTTTTT. Translation gives CASSPERVGSEKLFF. This chain uses TRBV4-2 with TRBJ1-4; the D is unclear. The CDR3 is 15 amino acids. Germline CDR1 LGHNA, CDR2 YNFKEQ. V was trimmed by 4 bases and J by 8 bases, leaving 17 bases between them.

The DNA of the CDR3 is TGTGCCAGTAGTTCTGATCGGAGCACCATATATTTT. It encodes CASSSDRSTIYF. The rearrangement links TRBV19 to TRBJ1-3; D is unclear. The CDR3 totals 12 residues. V gave up 5 bases and J gave up 9 bases, with 11 bases separating them. Germline CDR1 reads LNHDA; CDR2 reads SQIVND (reference sequence).

The chain joins TRBV19 to TRBJ1-2, with a tentative D call TRBD1 (6 bases). Germline V gene data show CDR1 as LNHDA and CDR2 as SQIVND (reference sequence). Trimming cost V 5 bases and J 5 bases, with 15 bases left between them. The CDR3 covers 14 residues. The CDR3 DNA sequence: TGTGCCAGTAGTCGGCAGGATAGGGGGTATGGCTACACCTTC. Translation: CASSRQDRGYGYTF.

This chain links TRBV5-1 with TRBJ1-5; possibly TRBD1 for D (6 bases). CDR1 and CDR2 from the germline V gene are SGHRS and YFSETQ. This CDR3 contains 15 residues. The ends were cut back, 0 bases at V and 2 bases at J, with 9 bases in the middle. The CDR3 spells CASSLAAGGNQPQHF. The CDR3, as DNA: TGCGCCAGCAGCTTGGCGGCAGGGGGCAATCAGCCCCAGCATTTT.

This chain uses TRBV7-9 with TRBJ1-2; maybe TRBD1 (5 bases). CDR3 length equals 13 residues. Trimming removed 9 bases from V and 8 bases from J, with 19 bases in between. Per germline, CDR1 SEHNR and CDR2 FQNEAQ (reference sequence). As DNA, the CDR3 is TGTGCCAGTAGACATATCGACAGTAAGGGCTACACCTTC. Translated: CASRHIDSKGYTF.

The V call is TRBV4-3, the J call TRBJ2-1; D may be TRBD1 (6 bases). V lost 6 bases and J 7 bases, leaving 16 bases between the germline ends. CDR3 length: 14 residues. Germline V gene data show CDR1 as LGHNA and CDR2 as YSLEER. The CDR3 sequence: CASRVFTGLNEQFF. CDR3 DNA: TGCGCCAGCAGGGTGTTTACAGGGCTGAATGAGCAGTTCTTC.

The chain's CDR3 is CASSVSQGDGYTF. The DNA of the CDR3 is TGTGCCAGCAGCGTATCACAGGGAGATGGCTACACCTTC. The J gene is TRBJ1-2, the V gene TRBV9; weak D call: TRBD1 (6 bases). The length of the CDR3 is 13 residues. The V gene lost 1 base and the J gene lost 6 bases, with 10 bases spanning the gap. Looked up from germline, CDR1 is SGDLS and CDR2 is YYNGEE.

This sequence joins TRBV5-4 and TRBJ1-2, with 9 bases aligning to TRBD1. The CDR3 runs 16 residues. Per the germline V gene, CDR1 is SGHNT and CDR2 is YYREEE (reference sequence). V gave up 2 bases and J gave up 4 bases; unmatched junction bases: 9. The CDR3 loop is CASSFGQGIRGYGYTF. CDR3 nucleotide sequence: TGTGCCAGCAGCTTCGGACAGGGGATCAGAGGCTATGGCTACACCTTC.

The genes are TRBV6-5 and TRBJ2-1; TRBD2 aligns across 11 bases. Germline values: CDR1 MNHEY, CDR2 SVGAGI. With 0 bases clipped from V and 3 bases from J, the junction kept 1 base outside the gene matches. The CDR3 is 16 residues long. The CDR3 DNA reads TGTGCCAGCAGTTACTCTGGACTAGCGGGCTACAATGAGCAGTTCTTC. It specifies CASSYSGLAGYNEQFF.

This sequence joins TRBV10-3 and TRBJ2-5; 7 positions agree with TRBD1. The CDR3 consists of 14 residues. J was trimmed by 4 bases and V by 2 bases; bases with no gene match: 4. CDR1 and CDR2 from the germline V gene are ENHRY and SYGVKD. The CDR3 loop reads CAISEGQETETQYF. The CDR3 DNA follows: TGTGCCATCAGTGAGGGACAGGAGACAGAGACCCAGTACTTC.

This clone has just one count. Other DNA sequences from this sample encode an identical CDR3 as well. J is TRBJ1-3 and V is TRBV10-3, with 7 bases lining up with TRBD1. The CDR3 contains 12 residues. Germline values: CDR1 ENHRY, CDR2 SYGVKD. V was pared by 9 bases and J by 1 base, with 0 bases of the junction left unmatched. CDR3 sequence: CAIQGSGNTIYF. CDR3 DNA sequence: TGTGCCATACAGGGGTCTGGAAACACCATATATTTT.

This clone was seen only once. This rearrangement joins TRBV6-1 to TRBJ1-5; a weak D match, TRBD1 (5 bases). CDR3 length: 16 residues. Trimming shortened V by 4 bases and J by 4 bases, and 17 bases separated the two germline ends. The germline gives CDR1 MNHNS, CDR2 SASEGT. The CDR3 region has the DNA TGTGCCAGCAGTGGAGTTTGGAACTCAGGGAATCAGCCCCAGCATTTT. Translating gives CASSGVWNSGNQPQHF.

The chain combines TRBV5-1 with TRBJ2-3; no definite D call. Deletions cut 0 bases from V and 6 bases from J, with 11 bases between. The CDR3 spans 14 residues. Germline CDR1 SGHRS, CDR2 YFSETQ. The CDR3 DNA reads as TGCGCCAGCAGCTTGGAGGCTTCTAGTGATACGCAGTATTTT. The encoded protein is CASSLEASSDTQYF.

The chain combines TRBV27 with TRBJ1-2, with TRBD1 identical over 8 bases. Germline V gene sequence: CDR1 MNHEY, CDR2 SMNVEV (reference sequence). With 6 bases clipped from V and 3 bases from J, the junction kept 6 bases outside the gene matches. This CDR3 is 14 amino acids long. The CDR3 coding sequence is TGTGCCAGCAGCCCAGGGGGCCTGGACTATGGCTACACCTTC. Translating gives CASSPGGLDYGYTF.

This chain connects TRBV12-3 or TRBV12-4 to TRBJ1-2; D call uncertain. The V end was cut by 6 bases, the J end by 6 bases, with 8 bases between. The CDR3 has 11 amino acids. Here the CDR3 DNA reads TGTGCCAGCAGCCGGAGTAATGGCTACACCTTC. Its protein product is CASSRSNGYTF.

J is TRBJ1-2 and V is TRBV6-5; D remains ambiguous. The CDR3 spans 11 residues. CDR1 is MNHEY, CDR2 SVGAGI, per germline. V lost 2 bases to trimming and J lost 6 bases, with 4 bases between them. CDR3 DNA sequence: TGTGCCAGCAGTTACGGGCATGGCTACACCTTC. This gives the protein CASSYGHGYTF.

In this sample, this clone turned up once. The CDR3 sequence: CASSLARRDSPLHF. The CDR3 DNA follows: TGTGCCAGCAGCTTAGCGCGGCGGGATTCACCCCTCCACTTT. The chain joins TRBV7-2 to TRBJ1-6; no firm D call. Germline V gives CDR1 SGHTA, CDR2 FQGNSA. Trimming cost V 0 bases and J 8 bases, with 8 bases left between them. This CDR3 comprises 14 residues. The entire variable domain, with the rest obtained from reference TRBV7-2 and TRBJ1-6, is as follows: GAGVSQSPSNKVTEKGKDVELRCDPISGHTALYWYRQSLGQGLEFLIYFQGNSAPDKSGLPSDRFSAERTGGSVSTLTIQRTQQEDSAVYLCASSLARRDSPLHFGNGTRLTVT.